This T cell receptor (beta chain) stems from a study of cytomegalovirus exposure and HLA in healthy donors (dated by TCRdb to about 2017). Regarding the complete study: A later analysis indicated that the roughly 130 validation repertoires were generated on the platform also employed for the 720 or so repertoires of the first cohort. The study aimed to test whether cataloging public T cell receptors could reveal signatures of past pathogen exposure. In addition to the first cohort of 666 subjects, a separate validation cohort of 130 or so different subjects was used. The study combined high-throughput TCR immunosequencing, statistical association of individual TCRs with disease status, and machine learning to predict cytomegalovirus infection status. Results and caveats for the whole study, not just this receptor: The study gave a list of over 150 TCR beta chains associated with cytomegalovirus. While some public TCRs were present in many individuals, most TCR sequences turned up only very rarely across donors. The classifier was reported to diagnose cytomegalovirus status with high specificity and sensitivity in both the original cohort and the validation cohort. A later analysis had no HLA typing for the validation cohort, so co-occurrence there was scored across all 120 repertoires. Three of the identified cytomegalovirus-associated TCR beta chains were confirmed in vitro to be specific for cytomegalovirus antigens. According to the authors, the approach could potentially be generalized to other disease states and immunological phenotypes. Subsequent analysis determined that TCRs grouped into clusters in the first cohort also showed a tendency toward co-occurrence across the 120 validation repertoires, and 94% of cluster scores exceeded 0.

Library creation used the immunoSEQ multiplex PCR assay. The original methods were these. A statistical classification framework was built for diagnosing cytomegalovirus status from the catalog of TCR beta chain sequences. What TCRdb holds here is the immuneACCESS table cut down to in-frame rearrangements. Part of the clones is not present; checked against another copy, under half of the missing clones reflect an unresolved V gene, and the others are unexplained. The V and J calls and the clone size are those of that table, but D and trimming were determined from the DNA. The sample table holds roughly 230,000 clones, of which around 91% were seen once. The ten largest clones capture approximately 3.1% of the sample. Compared with germline, V lacks 6 bases and J lacks 7 bases; bases without a gene match: 13. From its cysteine to its phenylalanine, the CDR3 spans 16 amino acids. The only DNA kept is the CDR3, 48 bases in frame from the first base. The CDR1 and CDR2 encoded by the germline V gene are MDHEN and SYDVKM.

This clone was found once. The antigen it binds to is not known. No much larger clonotype is one base removed from it; base qualities were not supplied. Donors formed part of the validation cohort, which comprised over a hundred subjects and was distinct from the first cohort of under 850 subjects. The sequence was obtained from a young woman in good health and CMV-seronegative. Sample: PBMCs. The sequence joins TRBV28 to TRBJ2-7; TRBD2 matches 12 bases in the middle. CDR3 reads: CASSSGLAGSGLEQYF. DNA sequence: TGTGCCAGCAGCTCTGGACTAGCGGGATCGGGTCTGGAGCAGTACTTC.